The T cell receptor beta chain under discussion was sequenced for a study of blood T cells in healthy people across ages. Broader study findings: Roughly linearly, TCR beta diversity per million T cells fell as age increased.

The V and J ends lost 1 base and 2 bases respectively, with 14 bases between them. Germline V gene lookup returns CDR1 SGHTA and CDR2 FQGNSA. The CDR3 has 16 residues. PCR was performed a second time for about 7 to 12 cycles using a sample-barcoded 5' primer and a J-beta primer mix. MiXCR, run by TCRdb on the 5' RACE reads, gives a single entry per CDR3 protein. The sample lists around 580,000 distinct CDR3 sequences; around 48% were seen once. To note about this clonotype: Its antigen is undetermined.

Peripheral blood from each donor was collected in a volume of about 10 milliliters. Per-sample PBMC isolation yielded at least 7 million cells. The V call is TRBV7-2, the J call TRBJ2-5, with D maybe TRBD1 (5 bases). Sequenced material: blood. This clonotype originated in a man aged 80 or over in good health. The CDR3 protein is CASSLVGRGVQETQYF. For the CDR3, the DNA is TGTGCCAGCAGCTTAGTGGGGCGAGGTGTGCAAGAGACCCAGTACTTC.